This T cell receptor (beta chain) is from a study of cytomegalovirus exposure and HLA in healthy donors. Notes on this clone: What it recognizes is unknown.

The trim removed 4 bases at V and 14 bases at J, leaving 13 bases unmatched. The CDR3 sequence is 14 residues long. Per germline, CDR1 MNHNY and CDR2 SVGAGI (reference sequence). Broader study findings: About 87% or about 30% of the time was how often most TCR beta V segments were productive, according to an earlier analysis. For most TCR sequences rarity was the rule, although some public TCRs occurred in many donors. The study put 150 to 200 TCR beta chains on its list as cytomegalovirus-associated. Later, TCR association rates were found to vary by HLA locus, highest for DRB1 and lowest for HLA-C.

Primers included in the PCR were 60 Vbeta and 13 Jbeta primers. Profiled with immunoSEQ multiplex PCR; TCRdb holds only in-frame clones, not every one. The data show some 98,000 clones, roughly two thirds seen once. What was sequenced was PBMCs. This TCR was recovered from a man aged 45-60 years in good health and CMV-seronegative. V gene TRBV6-6 combines with J gene TRBJ2-3; 9 positions match TRBD1. This CDR3 reads CASSSFLDRGARYF. CDR3 DNA: TGTGCCAGCAGTTCTTTCCTAGACAGGGGGGCTCGGTATTTT.